This paragraph covers one T cell receptor beta chain sequence. This record belongs to a study of shared clonotypes between healthy human individuals. Study-level information: The donors, two women and a few men, were aged 18 to 49.

The CDR3 has 13 residues. Germline CDR1 and CDR2: SNHLY and FYNNEI. The V end was cut by 3 bases, the J end by 2 bases, with 7 bases between. Positive CCR7 selection of CD45RO-negative cells yielded the naive CD8 cells, and terminally differentiated effector memory CD45RA+ cells were excluded. Free of recent acute infections or vaccinations, the donors were healthy HIV-negative adults. The data were produced by immunoSEQ multiplex PCR, yet TCRdb's version contains in-frame clones alone and is incomplete. Among under 850,000 clones listed, 80% to 95% were seen once. The V gene is TRBV2, the J gene TRBJ2-5, with D unclear. Sample: naive CD8+ T cells sorted from blood. This receptor was taken from a young man in good health. The CDR3 loop is CASSEYEQETQYF. CDR3 nucleotide sequence: TGTGCCAGCAGTGAGTACGAACAAGAGACCCAGTACTTC.